This TCR beta chain was profiled in a study of CD8+ T cells in alopecia areata. Reverse transcribed after extraction, RNA yielded cDNA as the sequencing template. Generated by immunoSEQ multiplex PCR, the TCRdb table keeps only in-frame clones and is missing some. The sample holds some 220,000 clones, about three fifths seen once. As regards this clone: Its cognate antigen is unknown.

CDR3 length equals 13 residues. With 5 bases removed from V and 5 bases from J, the gap between germline ends came to 10 bases. The germline CDR1 and CDR2 sequences are LNHDA and SQIVND (reference sequence). Treatment denoted: oral pan-JAK inhibitor, 5-10 mg twice daily. From alopecia areata patients, lesional scalp punch biopsies and peripheral blood were collected. The study, taken as a whole, reports: Especially in alopecia totalis/universalis, lesional scalp showed greater clonality than normal scalp did. Scalp sequencing also captures normal skin's resident alphabeta T cells.

The V gene is TRBV19, the J gene TRBJ1-5; D unresolved. The clonotype was recovered from a human donor with alopecia areata. The material was CD4+ T cells sorted from blood, obtained at week 4, from a patient treated with tofacitinib. CDR3 amino acids: CASSQGFYQPQHF. Written as DNA, the CDR3 is TGTGCCAGTAGTCAAGGGTTCTATCAGCCCCAGCATTTT. Variable domain in full (rest from reference TRBV19 and TRBJ1-5): DGGITQSPKYLFRKEGQNVTLSCEQNLNHDAMYWYRQDPGQGLRLIYYSQIVNDFQKGDIAEGYSVSREKKESFPLTVTSAQKNPTAFYLCASSQGFYQPQHFGDGTRLSIL.